One sample yielded the 9 T cell receptor beta chains listed below, sequenced in a study of cytomegalovirus exposure and HLA in healthy donors. Primers for the PCR totalled 60 Vbeta and 13 Jbeta. The data were produced by immunoSEQ multiplex PCR, yet TCRdb's version contains in-frame clones alone and is incomplete. Found here are some 94,000 clones, roughly 69% of them singletons; the top ten hold more than 2.5%. The specimen sequenced was PBMCs. These receptors were obtained from a man between 50 and 59 years old in good health and CMV-seronegative.

The chain links TRBV4-3 to TRBJ2-1, with 10 bases matching TRBD2. V gave up 1 base and J gave up 7 bases; unmatched junction bases: 10. This CDR3 comprises 17 residues. CDR1 is LGHNA and CDR2 is YSLEER in the germline V gene. The CDR3 DNA sequence: TGCGCCAGCAGCCAAGTCCTAGCGGGAGTGACGAGGAATGAGCAGTTCTTC. It encodes CASSQVLAGVTRNEQFF.

The chain recombines TRBV9 with TRBJ2-7, with 12 bases that match TRBD1. After removal of 4 bases from V and 7 bases from J, the junction contained 6 bases not matched to a gene. Germline lookup yields CDR1 SGDLS and CDR2 YYNGEE. The CDR3 has 14 residues. CDR3 protein: CASSPRDRGREQYF. Here the CDR3 DNA reads TGTGCCAGCAGCCCTCGGGACAGGGGGCGTGAGCAGTACTTC.

This clone came up a few times. V and J are TRBV5-4 and TRBJ1-2; 7 bases are shared with TRBD1. Germline V gives CDR1 SGHNT, CDR2 YYREEE (reference sequence). With 0 bases clipped from V and 4 bases from J, the junction kept 6 bases outside the gene matches. The CDR3 contains 15 residues. In nucleotides, the CDR3 is TGTGCCAGCAGCTTGGGCGACAGGGAGGCCTATGGCTACACCTTC. This codes for CASSLGDREAYGYTF.

This chain joins TRBV5-4 and TRBJ2-7; D uncertain. Per germline, CDR1 SGHNT and CDR2 YYREEE (reference sequence). There are 15 residues in the CDR3. The ends were cut back, 0 bases at V and 1 base at J, with 11 bases in the middle. CDR3 nucleotides: TGTGCCAGCAGCTTGGCCGGTGAGAATTCCTACGAGCAGTACTTC. Its translation: CASSLAGENSYEQYF.

The chain joins TRBV2 to TRBJ1-1, with unresolved D. There are 14 residues in the CDR3. CDR1 SNHLY and CDR2 FYNNEI come from the germline V gene. V gave up 5 bases and J gave up 0 bases, with 10 bases separating them. Here the CDR3 reads CASSTLGVNTEAFF. Written as DNA, the CDR3 is TGTGCCAGCAGTACCTTGGGAGTGAACACTGAAGCTTTCTTT.

The chain recombines TRBV7-2 with TRBJ2-5; D remains ambiguous. This CDR3 region has 14 residues. V lost 3 bases to trimming and J lost 1 base, with 9 bases between them. CDR1 and CDR2 from the germline V gene are SGHTA and FQGNSA. The CDR3 DNA sequence: TGTGCCAGCAGCTTCCAGGCTGGCCAAGAGACCCAGTACTTC. Translation: CASSFQAGQETQYF.

The chain recombines TRBV7-2 with TRBJ2-3; TRBD2 might be the D (6 bases). Trimming took 1 base from V and 2 from J, leaving 7 bases between them. The CDR3 sequence is 14 residues long. CDR1 and CDR2 (germline): SGHTA, FQGNSA. This CDR3 is CASSLGGDTDTQYF. The CDR3 DNA reads TGTGCCAGCAGCTTAGGGGGGGACACAGATACGCAGTATTTT.

This CDR3 is CASSVGTGASYGYTF. Here the CDR3 DNA reads TGTGCCAGCAGCGTGGGGACAGGGGCCAGCTATGGCTACACCTTC. This chain joins TRBV9 and TRBJ1-2, with 10 bases matching TRBD1. The V gene end was trimmed by 2 bases and the J gene end by 4 bases; junction bases not matched to a gene: 5. The germline V gene has CDR1 SGDLS and CDR2 YYNGEE. The length of the CDR3 is 15 residues.

V and J are TRBV6-1 and TRBJ2-1; D not resolved. The V end lost 4 bases, the J end lost 1 base, and 5 bases lay between the germline ends. The CDR3 sequence is 13 residues long. The V gene's germline CDR1 is MNHNS and CDR2 SASEGT. The CDR3 sequence: CASSVRSYNEQFF. The CDR3 bases are TGTGCCAGCAGTGTTCGGTCCTACAATGAGCAGTTCTTC.